This T cell receptor (beta chain) is drawn from a study of blood T cell repertoires in COVID-19. Turning to the study itself: The United States, Italy and Spain supplied acute and convalescent COVID-19 samples. In each case, the material was cDNA or gDNA derived from T cells, B-cell-depleted T cells, or PBMCs.

As processed by the authors: Cell counts per sample came from amplifying reference gene primers. Assay used: immunoSEQ multiplex PCR; TCRdb lists only in-frame clones, some missing. The V and J calls and clone size come from that table; D and trimming were worked out from the DNA. Here the sample spans fewer than 150,000 clones, more than 70% being singletons. The sequencing input was peripheral blood. The receptor was derived from a woman between 70 and 85 years old who had recovered from COVID-19.

The CDR3 DNA sequence: TGTGCCAGTAGTATAGGCTCAGATGGGGGGGACGGCGCTTTCTTT. Its translation is CASSIGSDGGDGAFF. This chain joins TRBV19 and TRBJ1-1; D possibly corresponds to TRBD1 (5 bases). V lost 1 base and J 11 bases, leaving 20 bases between the germline ends. This CDR3 spans 15 amino acids. Germline loops: CDR1 LNHDA, CDR2 SQIVND (reference sequence).